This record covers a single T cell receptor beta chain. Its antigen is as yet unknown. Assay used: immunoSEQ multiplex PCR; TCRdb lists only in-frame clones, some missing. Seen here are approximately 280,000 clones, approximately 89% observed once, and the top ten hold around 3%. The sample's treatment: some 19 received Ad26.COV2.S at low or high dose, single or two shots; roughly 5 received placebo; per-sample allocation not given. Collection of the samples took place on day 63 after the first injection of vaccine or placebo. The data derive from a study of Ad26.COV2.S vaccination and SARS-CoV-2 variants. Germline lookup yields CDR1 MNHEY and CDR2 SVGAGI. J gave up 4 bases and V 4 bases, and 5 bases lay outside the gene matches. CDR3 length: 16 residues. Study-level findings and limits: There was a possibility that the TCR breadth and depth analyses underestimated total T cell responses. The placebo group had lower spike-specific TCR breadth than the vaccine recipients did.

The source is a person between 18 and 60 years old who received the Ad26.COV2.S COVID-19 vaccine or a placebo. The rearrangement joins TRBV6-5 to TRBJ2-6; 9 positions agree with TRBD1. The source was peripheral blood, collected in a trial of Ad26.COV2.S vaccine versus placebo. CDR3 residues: CASSFTGGAGANVLTF. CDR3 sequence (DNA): TGTGCCAGCAGTTTTACAGGGGGCGCGGGGGCCAACGTCCTGACTTTC.